These T cell receptor beta chains were read from a single sample in a study of T cell responses to AZD1222 COVID-19 vaccine. Assay used: immunoSEQ multiplex PCR; TCRdb lists only in-frame clones, some missing. The profile shows roughly 99,000 clones, roughly 89% of them singletons. Sequencing was performed on peripheral blood, taken on day 0 of AZD1222 vaccination. All receptors come from an adult in good health. Both conserved end residues are part of each CDR3. A D gene is named only where the DNA matches it firmly. Some rows mark clone size as missing; the rest say once, few, many or name a class of expanded clone.

J | D | size | V | CDR3 | DNA
TRBJ1-1 | . | . | TRBV27 | CASSLSVRTEAFF | TGTGCCAGCAGTTTATCGGTGAGAACTGAAGCTTTCTTT
TRBJ1-3 | . | . | TRBV5-6 | CASSLFSPSSGNTIYF | TGTGCCAGCAGCTTGTTCTCTCCGAGCTCTGGAAACACCATATATTTT
TRBJ2-1 | TRBD1 | . | TRBV7-2 | CASSDRQGKGNEQFF | TGTGCCAGCAGCGACAGACAGGGAAAAGGCAATGAGCAGTTCTTC
TRBJ2-4 | TRBD2 | . | TRBV2 | CASSATGLAGPQYF | TGTGCCAGCAGTGCCACGGGACTAGCGGGGCCTCAGTACTTC
TRBJ1-1 | . | . | TRBV18 | CASSQNSGSTEAFF | TGTGCCAGCTCACAAAATAGCGGTAGCACTGAAGCTTTCTTT
TRBJ2-1 | . | . | TRBV7-9 | CASSDQRYNEQFF | TGTGCCAGCAGCGACCAACGGTACAATGAGCAGTTCTTC
TRBJ1-1 | . | . | TRBV7-8 | CASSRTDAEAFF | TGTGCCAGCAGCCGGACAGACGCTGAAGCTTTCTTT
TRBJ1-6 | TRBD1 | . | TRBV5-4 | CASSPGGVSPLHF | TGTGCCAGCAGCCCAGGGGGGGTTTCACCCCTCCACTTT
TRBJ2-7 | TRBD2 | once | TRBV6-2/TRBV6-3 | CASSPIGGADEQYF | TGTGCCAGCAGCCCGATCGGGGGGGCCGACGAGCAGTACTTC
TRBJ1-5 | . | . | TRBV12-5 | CASGFLGVGQINQPQHF | TGTGCTAGTGGTTTCTTAGGCGTCGGACAGATCAATCAGCCCCAGCATTTT